This T cell receptor beta chain was captured by sequencing in a study of blood T cell repertoires in COVID-19. The CDR3 runs to 17 residues. With 1 base removed from V and 5 bases from J, the gap between germline ends came to 17 bases. Per the germline V gene, CDR1 is LGHDT and CDR2 is YNNKEL (reference sequence). Using immunoSEQ multiplex PCR, the repertoire was profiled, and TCRdb retains in-frame clones only, with some absent. Of approximately 170,000 clones listed, about 86% are singletons. The gene calls are TRBV3-1 (or the pseudogene TRBV3-2) and TRBJ2-2, with a possible D match to TRBD2 (7 bases). The sequencing input was peripheral blood. This TCR derives from a man aged 45-65 years with active or convalescent COVID-19. CDR3 DNA sequence: TGTGCCAGCAGCCAAGGCCACTCGGGGGGCGCGACCGGGGAGCTGTTTTTT. Its translation: CASSQGHSGGATGELFF.